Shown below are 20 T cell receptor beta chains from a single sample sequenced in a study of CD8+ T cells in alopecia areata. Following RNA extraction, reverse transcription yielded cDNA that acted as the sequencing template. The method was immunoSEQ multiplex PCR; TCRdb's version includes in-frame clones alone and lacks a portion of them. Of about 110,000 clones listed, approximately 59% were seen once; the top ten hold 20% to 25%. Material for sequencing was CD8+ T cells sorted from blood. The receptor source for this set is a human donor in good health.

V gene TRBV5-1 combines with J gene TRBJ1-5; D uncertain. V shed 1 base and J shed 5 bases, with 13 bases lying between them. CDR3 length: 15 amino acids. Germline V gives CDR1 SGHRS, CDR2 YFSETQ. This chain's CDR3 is CASSLCRECYQPQHF. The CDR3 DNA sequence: TGCGCCAGCAGCTTGTGTAGGGAGTGTTATCAGCCCCAGCATTTT.

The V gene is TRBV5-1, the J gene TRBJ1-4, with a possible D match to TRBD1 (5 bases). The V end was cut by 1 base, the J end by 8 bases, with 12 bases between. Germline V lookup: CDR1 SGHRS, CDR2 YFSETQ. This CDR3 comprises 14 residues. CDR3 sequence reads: CASSLSTGQEKLFF. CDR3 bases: TGCGCCAGCAGCTTGAGTACAGGTCAGGAAAAACTGTTTTTT.

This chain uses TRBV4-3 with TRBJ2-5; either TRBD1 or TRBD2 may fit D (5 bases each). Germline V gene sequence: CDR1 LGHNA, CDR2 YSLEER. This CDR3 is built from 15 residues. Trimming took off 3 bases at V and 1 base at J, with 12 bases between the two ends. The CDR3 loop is CASSQDPGSQETQYF. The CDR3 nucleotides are TGCGCCAGCAGCCAGGATCCAGGGAGCCAAGAGACCCAGTACTTC.

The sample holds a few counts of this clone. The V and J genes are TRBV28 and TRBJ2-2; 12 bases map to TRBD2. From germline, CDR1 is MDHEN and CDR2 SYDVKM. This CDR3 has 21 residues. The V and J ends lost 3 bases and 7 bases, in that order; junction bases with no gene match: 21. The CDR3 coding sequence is TGTGCCAGCAGTTTCACGTGGACGGATAGACTAGCGGGGGCTTGGAGCGGGGAGCTGTTTTTT. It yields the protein CASSFTWTDRLAGAWSGELFF.

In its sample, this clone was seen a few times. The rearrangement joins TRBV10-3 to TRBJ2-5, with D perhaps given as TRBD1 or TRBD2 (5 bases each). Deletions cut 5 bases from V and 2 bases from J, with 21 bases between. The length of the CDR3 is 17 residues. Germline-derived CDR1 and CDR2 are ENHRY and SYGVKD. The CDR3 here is CAISNSGVGVSQETQYF. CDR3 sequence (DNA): TGTGCCATCAGTAACTCCGGCGTGGGGGTCTCGCAAGAGACCCAGTACTTC.

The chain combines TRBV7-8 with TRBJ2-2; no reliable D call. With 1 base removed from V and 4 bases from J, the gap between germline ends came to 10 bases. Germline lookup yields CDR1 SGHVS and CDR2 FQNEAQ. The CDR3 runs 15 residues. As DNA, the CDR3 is TGTGCCAGCAGCTTAGGTGGTTATTCCACCGGGGAGCTGTTTTTT. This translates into CASSLGGYSTGELFF.

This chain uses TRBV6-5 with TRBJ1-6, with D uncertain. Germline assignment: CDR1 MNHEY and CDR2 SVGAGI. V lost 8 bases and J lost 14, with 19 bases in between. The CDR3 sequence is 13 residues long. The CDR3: CASAEVKEWALHF. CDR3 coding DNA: TGTGCCAGCGCGGAAGTTAAGGAATGGGCCCTCCACTTT.

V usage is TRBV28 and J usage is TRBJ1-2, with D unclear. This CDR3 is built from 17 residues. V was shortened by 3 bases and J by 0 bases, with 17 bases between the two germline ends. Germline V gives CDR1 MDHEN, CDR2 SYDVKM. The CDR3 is CASSLPLPLSANYGYTF. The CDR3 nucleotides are TGTGCCAGCAGTTTGCCTCTCCCACTCTCGGCTAACTATGGCTACACCTTC.

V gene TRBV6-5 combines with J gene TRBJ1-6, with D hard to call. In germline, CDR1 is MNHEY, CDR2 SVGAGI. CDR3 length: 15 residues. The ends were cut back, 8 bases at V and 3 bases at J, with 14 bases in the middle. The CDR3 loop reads CASGPGPDYNSPLHF. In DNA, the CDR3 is TGTGCCAGCGGCCCTGGGCCGGACTATAATTCACCCCTCCACTTT.

The CDR3 spells CASFSTIEEGYTF. The CDR3 DNA reads as TGTGCCAGCTTCTCAACCATAGAGGAGGGCTACACCTTC. J is TRBJ1-2 and V is TRBV2; D gene ambiguous. V was shortened by 8 bases and J by 8 bases, with 18 bases between the two germline ends. The CDR3 extends over 13 amino acids. Germline V lookup: CDR1 SNHLY, CDR2 FYNNEI.

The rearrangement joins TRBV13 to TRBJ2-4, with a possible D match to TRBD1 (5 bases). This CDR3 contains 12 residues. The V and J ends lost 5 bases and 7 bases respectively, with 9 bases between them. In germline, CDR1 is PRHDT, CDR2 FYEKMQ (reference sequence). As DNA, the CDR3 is TGTGCCAGCAGCCAGGGCCCGAACATTCAGTACTTC. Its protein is CASSQGPNIQYF.

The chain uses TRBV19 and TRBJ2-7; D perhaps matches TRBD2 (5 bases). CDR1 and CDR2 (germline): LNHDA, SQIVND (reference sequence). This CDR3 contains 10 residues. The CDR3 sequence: CREGSYEQYF. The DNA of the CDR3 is TGTAGAGAGGGCTCCTACGAGCAGTACTTC.

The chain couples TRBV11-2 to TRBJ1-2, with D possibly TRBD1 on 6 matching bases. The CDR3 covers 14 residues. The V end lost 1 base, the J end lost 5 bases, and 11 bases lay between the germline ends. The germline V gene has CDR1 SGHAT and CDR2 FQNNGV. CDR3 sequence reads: CASSLGGTPYGYTF. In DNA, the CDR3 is TGTGCCAGCAGCTTAGGCGGGACACCTTATGGCTACACCTTC.

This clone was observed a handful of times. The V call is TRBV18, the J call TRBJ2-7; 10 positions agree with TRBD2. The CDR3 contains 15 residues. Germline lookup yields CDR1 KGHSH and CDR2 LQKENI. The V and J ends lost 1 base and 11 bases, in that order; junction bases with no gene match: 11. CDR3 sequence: CASSPLAGGPPGKYF. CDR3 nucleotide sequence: TGTGCCAGCTCACCACTAGCGGGGGGCCCCCCCGGGAAGTACTTC.

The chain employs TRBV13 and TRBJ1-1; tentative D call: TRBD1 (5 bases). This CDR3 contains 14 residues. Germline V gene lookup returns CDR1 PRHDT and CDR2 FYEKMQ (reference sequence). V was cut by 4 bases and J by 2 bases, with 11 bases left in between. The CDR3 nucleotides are TGTGCCAGCAGCTCCGGGGGGGAAAACACTGAAGCTTTCTTT. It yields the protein CASSSGGENTEAFF. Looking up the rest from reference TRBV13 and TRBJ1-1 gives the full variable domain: AAGVIQSPRHLIKEKRETATLKCYPIPRHDTVYWYQQGPGQDPQFLISFYEKMQSDKGSIPDRFSAQQFSDYHSELNMSSLELGDSALYFCASSSGGENTEAFFGQGTRLTVV.

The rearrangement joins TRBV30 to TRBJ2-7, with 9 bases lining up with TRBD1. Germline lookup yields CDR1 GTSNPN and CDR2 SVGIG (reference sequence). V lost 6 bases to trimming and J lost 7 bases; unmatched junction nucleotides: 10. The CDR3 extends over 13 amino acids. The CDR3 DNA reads TGTGCCTGTGAACGGGACAGGGTGGGAGAGCAGTACTTC. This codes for CACERDRVGEQYF.

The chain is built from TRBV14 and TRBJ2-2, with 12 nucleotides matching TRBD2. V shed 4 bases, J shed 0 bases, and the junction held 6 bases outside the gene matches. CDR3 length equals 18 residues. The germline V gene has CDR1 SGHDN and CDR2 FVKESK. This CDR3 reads CASSPRTSGDTNTGELFF. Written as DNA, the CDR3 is TGTGCCAGCAGCCCCCGGACTAGCGGGGATACGAACACCGGGGAGCTGTTTTTT.

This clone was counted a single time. The CDR3 here is CASSQDRQGTPPTQYF. CDR3 nucleotides: TGTGCCAGCAGCCAAGATAGGCAGGGTACTCCCCCTACGCAGTATTTT. The J gene is TRBJ2-3, the V gene TRBV4-2, with TRBD1 as a possible D gene (5 bases). Germline-derived CDR1 and CDR2 are LGHNA and YNFKEQ. The V end lost 0 bases, the J end lost 8 bases, and 18 bases lay between the germline ends. The CDR3 consists of 16 residues.

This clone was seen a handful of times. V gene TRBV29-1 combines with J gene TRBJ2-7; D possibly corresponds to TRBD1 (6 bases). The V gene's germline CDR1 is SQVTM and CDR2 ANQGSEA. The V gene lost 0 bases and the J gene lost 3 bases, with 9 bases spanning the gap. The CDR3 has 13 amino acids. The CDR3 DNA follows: TGCAGCGTTGAAGATCAGGGGAACTACGAGCAGTACTTC. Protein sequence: CSVEDQGNYEQYF.

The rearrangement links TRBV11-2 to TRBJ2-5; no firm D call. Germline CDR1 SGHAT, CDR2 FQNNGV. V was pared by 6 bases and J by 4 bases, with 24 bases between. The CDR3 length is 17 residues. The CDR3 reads CASSLSPGPLFGETQYF. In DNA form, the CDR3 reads TGTGCCAGCAGTCTTTCACCCGGGCCGTTATTTGGAGAGACCCAGTACTTC. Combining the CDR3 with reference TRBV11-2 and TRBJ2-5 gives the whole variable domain EAGVAQSPRYKIIEKRQSVAFWCNPISGHATLYWYQQILGQGPKLLIQFQNNGVVDDSQLPKDRFSAERLKGVDSTLKIQPAKLEDSAVYLCASSLSPGPLFGETQYFGPGTRLLVL.